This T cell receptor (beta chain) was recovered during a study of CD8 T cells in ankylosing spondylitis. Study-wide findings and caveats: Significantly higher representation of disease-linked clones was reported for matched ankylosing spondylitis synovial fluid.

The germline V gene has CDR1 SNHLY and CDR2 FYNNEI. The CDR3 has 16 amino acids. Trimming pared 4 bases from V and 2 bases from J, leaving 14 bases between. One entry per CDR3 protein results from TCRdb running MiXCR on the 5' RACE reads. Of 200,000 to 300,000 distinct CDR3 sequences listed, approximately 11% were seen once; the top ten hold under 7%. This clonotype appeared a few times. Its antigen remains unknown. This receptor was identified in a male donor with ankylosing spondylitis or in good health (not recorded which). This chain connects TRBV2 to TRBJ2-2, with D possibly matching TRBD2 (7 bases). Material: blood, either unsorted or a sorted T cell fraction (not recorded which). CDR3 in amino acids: CASSGNGGPNTGELFF. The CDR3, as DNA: TGTGCCAGCAGTGGAAACGGGGGGCCCAACACCGGGGAGCTGTTTTTT.